This TCR beta chain was captured in a study of cytomegalovirus exposure and HLA in healthy donors. With 60 Vbeta and 13 Jbeta primers, the PCR was carried out. Generated by immunoSEQ multiplex PCR, the TCRdb table keeps only in-frame clones and is missing some. The data hold approximately 180,000 clones, with 75% to 80% observed a single time. Germline V CDR1 and CDR2: GTSNPN, SVGIG (reference sequence). With V trimmed by 3 bases and J by 5 bases, 13 bases remained unmatched. This CDR3 is built from 16 residues. The specimen sequenced was PBMCs. This chain connects TRBV30 to TRBJ2-5, with 9 positions matching TRBD2. This TCR derives from a man in his forties in good health and CMV-seropositive. The CDR3 here is CAWRRTSVSPRETQYF. Written as DNA, the CDR3 is TGTGCCTGGAGAAGGACTAGCGTAAGCCCCAGGGAGACCCAGTACTTC.